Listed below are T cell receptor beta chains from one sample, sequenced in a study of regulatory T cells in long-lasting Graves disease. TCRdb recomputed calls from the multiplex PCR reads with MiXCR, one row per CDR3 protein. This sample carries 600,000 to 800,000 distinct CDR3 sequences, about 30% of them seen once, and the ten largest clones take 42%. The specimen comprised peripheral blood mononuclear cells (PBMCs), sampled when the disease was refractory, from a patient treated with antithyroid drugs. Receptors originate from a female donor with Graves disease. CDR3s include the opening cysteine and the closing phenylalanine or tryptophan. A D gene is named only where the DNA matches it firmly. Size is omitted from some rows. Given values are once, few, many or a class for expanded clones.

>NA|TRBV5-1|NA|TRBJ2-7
CASSLWAEGDEQYF
TGCGCCAGCAGCTTGTGGGCAGAGGGGGACGAGCAGTACTTC
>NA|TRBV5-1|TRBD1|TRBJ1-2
CASSRGTGESIHGYTF
TGTGCCAGCAGCCGCGGGACAGGGGAGAGTATTCATGGCTACACCTTC
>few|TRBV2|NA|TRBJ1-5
CASSILVGNQPQHF
TGTGCCAGCAGTATCCTAGTGGGCAATCAGCCCCAGCATTTT
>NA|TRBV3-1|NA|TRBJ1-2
CASSRRRTINYGYTF
TGTGCCAGCAGCCGGAGAAGGACAATTAACTATGGCTACACCTTC
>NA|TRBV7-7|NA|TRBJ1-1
CASSVTADAEAFF
TGTGCCAGCAGCGTTACTGCTGACGCTGAAGCTTTCTTT
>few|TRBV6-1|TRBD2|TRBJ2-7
CASSGLAHEQYF
TGTGCCAGCAGCGGACTAGCGCACGAGCAGTACTTC
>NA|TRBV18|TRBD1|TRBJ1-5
CASSPGTGSRNQPQHF
TGTGCCAGCTCACCCGGGACAGGGAGCCGCAATCAGCCCCAGCATTTT
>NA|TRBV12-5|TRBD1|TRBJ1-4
CASGLGTGGEKLFF
TGTGCTAGTGGTTTGGGGACAGGGGGTGAAAAACTGTTTTTT
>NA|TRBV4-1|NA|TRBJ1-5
CASSLLGGGKPQHF
TGCGCCAGCAGCCTTTTGGGGGGGGGAAAGCCCCAGCATTTT
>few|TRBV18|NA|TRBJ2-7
CASSPGQPEQYF
TGTGCCAGCTCCCCCGGGCAGCCCGAGCAGTACTTC
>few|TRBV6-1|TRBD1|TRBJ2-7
CASSRQGDVQYF
TGTGCCAGCAGTAGACAGGGGGACGTGCAGTACTTC
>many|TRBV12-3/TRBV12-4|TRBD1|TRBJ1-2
CASRERGPGYTF
TGTGCCAGCAGAGAAAGGGGGCCCGGCTACACCTTC
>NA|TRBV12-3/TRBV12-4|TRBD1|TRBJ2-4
CASERDRENIQYF
TGTGCCAGCGAAAGGGACAGGGAAAACATTCAGTACTTC
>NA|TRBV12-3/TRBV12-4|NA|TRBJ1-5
CASSLKENQPQHF
TGTGCCAGCAGTTTAAAGGAGAATCAGCCCCAGCATTTT
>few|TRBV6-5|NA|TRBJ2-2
CASSYSGSNTGELFF
TGTGCCAGCAGTTACTCCGGGTCGAACACCGGGGAGCTGTTTTTT
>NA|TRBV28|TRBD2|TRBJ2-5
CASRPSGGYQETQYF
TGTGCCAGCAGGCCGAGCGGGGGGTACCAAGAGACCCAGTACTTC
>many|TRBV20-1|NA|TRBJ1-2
CSARKVGTGYGYTF
TGCAGTGCTAGGAAGGTGGGGACTGGGTATGGCTACACCTTC
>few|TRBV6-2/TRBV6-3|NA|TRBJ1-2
CASSHRNDPNYGYTF
TGTGCCAGCAGTCACCGAAACGACCCTAACTATGGCTACACCTTC
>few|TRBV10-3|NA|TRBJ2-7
CAIKGTPDEQYF
TGTGCCATCAAGGGGACCCCCGACGAGCAGTACTTC
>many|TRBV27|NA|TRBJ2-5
CASSLLGTTYQETQYF
TGTGCCAGCAGTTTATTAGGGACAACGTACCAAGAGACCCAGTACTTC
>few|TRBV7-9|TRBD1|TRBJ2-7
CASSSMATGLSYEQYF
TGTGCCAGCAGTTCTATGGCGACAGGGCTCTCCTACGAGCAGTACTTC
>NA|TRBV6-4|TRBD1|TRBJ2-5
CASSYSRRGQANQETQYF
TGTGCCAGCAGTTACAGCCGGCGAGGACAGGCGAACCAAGAGACCCAGTACTTC
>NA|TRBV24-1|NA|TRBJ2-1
CATSDSTEMYNEQFF
TGTGCCACCAGTGATTCAACGGAGATGTACAATGAGCAGTTCTTC
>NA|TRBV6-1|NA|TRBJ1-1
CASDKTGGDTEAFF
TGTGCCAGCGATAAGACGGGGGGGGACACTGAAGCTTTCTTT
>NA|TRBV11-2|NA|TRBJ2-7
CASSLWPKKHYEQYF
TGTGCCAGCAGCTTATGGCCGAAGAAGCATTACGAGCAGTACTTC
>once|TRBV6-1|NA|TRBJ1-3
CASRSDTHSGNTIYF
TGTGCCAGCAGATCCGACACCCACTCTGGAAACACCATATATTTT
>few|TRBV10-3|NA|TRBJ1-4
CAISGGVATNEKLFF
TGTGCCATCAGTGGGGGTGTCGCAACTAATGAAAAACTGTTTTTT
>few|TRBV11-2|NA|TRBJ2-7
CASSSPGPKTSYEQYF
TGTGCCAGCAGTTCGCCGGGACCTAAAACCTCCTACGAGCAGTACTTC
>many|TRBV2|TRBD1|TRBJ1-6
CASIPGQGYNSPLHF
TGTGCCAGCATTCCAGGACAGGGGTATAATTCACCCCTCCACTTT
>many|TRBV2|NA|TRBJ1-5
CASRRTDNQPQHF
TGTGCCAGCAGGAGGACAGACAATCAGCCCCAGCATTTT
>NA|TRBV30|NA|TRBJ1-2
CAWRWGGQSYGYTF
TGTGCCTGGAGGTGGGGGGGACAAAGTTATGGCTACACCTTC
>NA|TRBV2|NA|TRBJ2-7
CASSESLGPPYEQYF
TGTGCCAGCAGTGAATCCCTCGGCCCCCCCTACGAGCAGTACTTC
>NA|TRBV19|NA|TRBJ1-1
CASKERSVTEAFF
TGTGCCAGCAAAGAGAGGTCTGTCACTGAAGCTTTCTTT
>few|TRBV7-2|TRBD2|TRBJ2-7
CASSPAWGGSRYEQYF
TGTGCCAGCAGCCCCGCGTGGGGCGGGAGCCGCTACGAGCAGTACTTC
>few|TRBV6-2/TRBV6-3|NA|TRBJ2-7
CASSEGNSYYEQYF
TGTGCCAGCAGTGAAGGCAATAGCTACTACGAGCAGTACTTC
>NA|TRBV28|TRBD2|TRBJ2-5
CASRTSGLQETQYF
TGTGCCAGCAGGACTAGCGGACTACAAGAGACCCAGTACTTC
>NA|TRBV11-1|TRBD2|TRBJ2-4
CASSFFSGSPREETRYF
TGTGCCAGCAGCTTCTTTAGCGGGAGCCCCCGGGAAGAGACCCGGTACTTC
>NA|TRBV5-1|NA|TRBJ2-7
CASRRGAALNSGEQYF
TGCGCCAGCAGACGAGGGGCAGCGCTAAACTCGGGGGAGCAGTACTTC
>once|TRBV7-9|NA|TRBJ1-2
CASSRRTSGYTF
TGTGCCAGCAGCCGACGGACGAGCGGCTACACCTTC
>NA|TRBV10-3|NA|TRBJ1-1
CAISSTQNTEAFF
TGTGCCATCAGCTCCACACAGAACACTGAAGCTTTCTTT
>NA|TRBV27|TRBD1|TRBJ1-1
CASSGQYRGEAFF
TGTGCCAGCAGTGGCCAATACAGGGGTGAAGCTTTCTTT
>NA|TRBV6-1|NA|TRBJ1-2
CARSAGPQGYTF
TGTGCCCGTTCTGCCGGGCCTCAGGGCTACACCTTC
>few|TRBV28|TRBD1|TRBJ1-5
CASSSPPGQGLNQPQHF
TGTGCCAGCAGTTCCCCTCCGGGACAGGGTTTGAATCAGCCCCAGCATTTT
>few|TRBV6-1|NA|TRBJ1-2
CASSRPFPTGGYTF
TGTGCCAGCAGCCGCCCGTTTCCCACGGGTGGCTACACCTTC
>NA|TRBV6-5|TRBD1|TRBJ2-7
CASSYPGTGRGVEQYF
TGTGCCAGCAGTTACCCGGGGACAGGGCGAGGAGTCGAGCAGTACTTC
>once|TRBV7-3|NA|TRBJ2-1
CASSLTGPSPSEQFF
TGTGCCAGCAGCCTTACGGGACCAAGTCCCAGTGAGCAGTTCTTC
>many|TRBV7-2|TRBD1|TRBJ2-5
CASSLAQGGGTQETQYF
TGTGCCAGCAGCTTAGCCCAAGGGGGCGGAACCCAAGAGACCCAGTACTTC
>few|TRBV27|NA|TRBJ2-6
CASSQRVAGANVLTF
TGTGCCAGCAGTCAAAGGGTGGCTGGGGCCAACGTCCTGACTTTC
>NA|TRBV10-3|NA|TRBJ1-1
CAASPKGNGNTEAFF
TGTGCCGCCAGCCCTAAGGGGAATGGTAACACTGAAGCTTTCTTT
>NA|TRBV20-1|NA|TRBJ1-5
CSARGKGGGGDQPQHF
TGCAGTGCTAGAGGAAAGGGTGGGGGTGGCGATCAGCCCCAGCATTTT
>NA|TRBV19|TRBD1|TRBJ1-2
CASSAPHDRVHGYTF
TGTGCCAGTAGTGCGCCCCATGACAGGGTCCATGGCTACACCTTC
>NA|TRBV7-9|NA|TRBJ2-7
CASSLAETAAYEQYF
TGTGCCAGCAGCTTAGCGGAGACAGCCGCCTACGAGCAGTACTTC
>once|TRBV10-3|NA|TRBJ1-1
CAIREDRNTEAFF
TGTGCCATCAGAGAGGACAGGAACACTGAAGCTTTCTTT